Listed here is a single T cell receptor (beta chain). The authors' processing: Amplification of reference gene primers was used by the study to estimate nucleated cell counts. Measured with immunoSEQ multiplex PCR; TCRdb has only the in-frame clones, and not every one. V and J calls and clone size come straight from that table; D and trimming were deduced from the DNA. The sample includes around 110,000 clones, approximately 90% of them seen just once. The sample belongs to a study of blood T cell repertoires in COVID-19. In the study overall: Acute and convalescent COVID-19 samples came from the United States, Italy and Spain. The cDNA or gDNA used as material had been derived from T cells, B-cell-depleted T cells, or PBMCs.

Input material: peripheral blood. This receptor was taken from a human donor with active COVID-19. The donor label of this sample is uncertain.

Here the CDR3 reads CASSYGLKSYEQYF. CDR3 sequence (DNA): TGTGCCAGCAGCTATGGACTCAAGTCCTACGAGCAGTACTTC. This chain uses TRBV7-2 with TRBJ2-7, with a weak D call TRBD2 (5 bases). The V end was cut by 4 bases, the J end by 1 base, with 11 bases between. CDR1 and CDR2 from the germline V gene are SGHTA and FQGNSA. The CDR3 runs 14 residues.